Below, 30 T cell receptor beta chains from the same sample are listed, as sequenced in a study of T cells in Graves' hyperthyroidism and ophthalmopathy. Using RNA transcripts as the source, TCR beta CDR3 regions were amplified. HTBI primers were used for first-round RT-PCR of the TCR CDR3. TCRdb re-called the multiplex PCR reads through MiXCR, storing one row per CDR3 protein. Of about 59,000 distinct CDR3 sequences listed, roughly 58% were seen once; the top ten hold about 3.6%. The sequencing input was blood. The source is a woman aged 55-70 years with Graves' ophthalmopathy.

This clonotype was recorded at least ten times. The V and J genes are TRBV29-1 and TRBJ2-1; D is uncertain. Germline V gene lookup returns CDR1 SQVTM and CDR2 ANQGSEA. The CDR3 is made up of 16 amino acids. The ends were cut back, 3 bases at V and 6 bases at J, with 21 bases in the middle. The CDR3 here is CSVDIPARLIGNEQFF. CDR3 bases: TGCAGCGTTGATATCCCCGCCAGATTAATAGGCAATGAGCAGTTCTTC.

Concerning this clonotype: The junction shows a germline mismatch at one end, possibly a read error. The chain is built from TRBV7-9 and TRBJ1-5, with D possibly TRBD1 on 5 matching bases. Germline V gene lookup returns CDR1 SEHNR and CDR2 FQNEAQ (reference sequence). The CDR3 runs to 14 residues. CDR3 region: CASSSGTANQPQRF. For the CDR3, the DNA is TGTGCCAGTAGCTCCGGGACGGCTAATCAGCCCCAGCGTTTT.

This clonotype is medium-sized within its sample. J is TRBJ1-2 and V is TRBV20-1; D is perhaps TRBD1 (6 bases). The CDR3 totals 11 residues. Germline V gene lookup returns CDR1 DFQATT and CDR2 SNEGSKA (reference sequence). The CDR3 DNA is TGCACCGCAGTGTCAGGGGATGGCTACACCTTC. Translated: CTAVSGDGYTF.

The chain is built from TRBV12-3 or TRBV12-4 and TRBJ1-3; D gene ambiguous. V lost 0 bases and J lost 0, with 9 bases in between. This CDR3 is 16 amino acids long. The CDR3, as DNA: TGTGCCAGCAGTTTAGCGGTTCGTTACTCTGGAAACACCATATATTTT. It specifies CASSLAVRYSGNTIYF.

The chain has TRBV7-9 and TRBJ2-3; D is uncertain. With 9 bases removed from V and 6 bases from J, the gap between germline ends came to 19 bases. The CDR3 has 14 amino acids. Germline CDR1 reads SEHNR; CDR2 reads FQNEAQ (reference sequence). In nucleotides, the CDR3 is TGTGCCAGTAGGCTTCCCCCTAGTTTCGATACGCAGTATTTT. Amino acids: CASRLPPSFDTQYF.

As concerns this clonotype: This sequence may be a read error, since a much larger clone differs from it by one base. V is TRBV28 and J is TRBJ1-4; D gene unclear. This CDR3 is built from 18 residues. The germline V gene encodes CDR1 MDHEN and CDR2 SYDVKM. The CDR3 DNA follows: TGTGCCAGCAGTTTCCCCGACCCGAAACGCAGCACTAATGAAAAACTGCTTTTT. Protein sequence: CASSFPDPKRSTNEKLLF. Combining the CDR3 with reference TRBV28 and TRBJ1-4 gives the whole variable domain DVKVTQSSRYLVKRTGEKVFLECVQDMDHENMFWYRQDPGLGLRLIYFSYDVKMKEKGDIPEGYSVSREKKERFSLILESASTNQTSMYLCASSFPDPKRSTNEKLLFGSGTQLSVL.

In its sample, this clonotype was seen many times. The chain uses TRBV15 and TRBJ2-4; 9 bases are shared with TRBD2. Trimming removed 0 bases from V and 7 bases from J; junction bases left unmatched: 13. This CDR3 has 18 amino acids. Germline CDR1 and CDR2: LNHNV and YYDKDF (reference sequence). In DNA form, the CDR3 reads TGTGCCACCAGCAGAGATAGAGCGGCGGGGGGGCCTAGGAACATTCAGTACTTC. Translating gives CATSRDRAAGGPRNIQYF.

The rearrangement uses TRBV6-5 and TRBJ1-1, with a possible D match to TRBD1 (5 bases). The CDR3 has 13 amino acids. Trimming cost V 6 bases and J 4 bases, with 12 bases left between them. Germline values: CDR1 MNHEY, CDR2 SVGAGI. The CDR3 bases are TGTGCCAGCAGCCAGACAGCGGCCACTGAAGCTTTCTTT. Protein sequence: CASSQTAATEAFF.

The rearrangement links TRBV7-9 to TRBJ2-7; perhaps TRBD2 as D (5 bases). Trimming stripped 5 bases from V and 0 bases from J, with 20 bases between. Germline CDR1 and CDR2: SEHNR and FQNEAQ (reference sequence). The CDR3 consists of 17 residues. In DNA form, the CDR3 reads TGTGCCAGCAGCACCGGCGTCGGGGTCCAGCGCTCCTACGAGCAGTACTTC. Translating gives CASSTGVGVQRSYEQYF.

This clonotype was detected once. The rearrangement links TRBV2 to TRBJ2-5; D gene uncertain. The ends were cut back, 6 bases at V and 2 bases at J, with 13 bases in the middle. This CDR3 contains 14 residues. Germline CDR1 SNHLY, CDR2 FYNNEI. The CDR3 region has the DNA TGTGCCAGCAGCCCGGACGTACTGCAAGAGACCCAGTACTTC. Translation gives CASSPDVLQETQYF.

The chain employs TRBV2 and TRBJ2-1; 9 nucleotides match TRBD1. This CDR3 contains 15 residues. The V and J ends lost 3 bases and 12 bases, in that order; junction bases with no gene match: 12. CDR1 SNHLY and CDR2 FYNNEI come from the germline V gene. The CDR3 DNA follows: TGTGCCAGCAGTGATCGGGGACAGGGAACAGATACGCAGTTCTTC. This translates into CASSDRGQGTDTQFF.

This clonotype ranks as medium-sized. This chain joins TRBV25-1 and TRBJ2-1; D is ambiguous. Germline V lookup: CDR1 MGHDK, CDR2 SYGVNS. The CDR3 contains 13 residues. The germline V and J ends were trimmed by 6 bases and 1 base, with 7 bases remaining between them. CDR3 in amino acids: CASSRGSYNEQFF. As DNA, the CDR3 is TGTGCCAGCAGCCGAGGATCCTACAATGAGCAGTTCTTC.

With respect to this clonotype: It is unclear where the CDR3 begins or ends on the DNA, so no DNA is shown, and the CDR3 is as TCRdb lists it. The rearrangement joins TRBV7-3 to TRBJ1-1; the table's D call, TRBD1, was not checked against the DNA. The CDR3 contains 12 residues when both ends are counted. Germline V CDR1 and CDR2: SGHTA, FQGTGA. This chain's CDR3 is CASSPPVPEAFF.

This clonotype was detected ten times or more. A junction boundary mismatches the germline segment, possibly from a read error. J is TRBJ2-1 and V is TRBV20-1; D not certain. CDR3 length: 15 residues. CDR1 is DFQATT, CDR2 SNEGSKA, per germline (reference sequence). CDR3 nucleotides: TGCAGTGCCAGAGGTCCAGAGACGCTCTACAATGAGCAGTTCTTC. Protein: CSARGPETLYNEQFF.

The chain carries TRBV9 and TRBJ2-7; D might be TRBD2 (6 bases). The CDR3 sequence is 16 residues long. CDR1 SGDLS and CDR2 YYNGEE come from the germline V gene. V dropped 2 bases and J dropped 2 bases, with 17 bases sitting between them. The DNA for the CDR3 is TGTGCCAGCAGCGTTGAAGTACCGCGGGGAACCTACGAGCAGTACTTC. Translating gives CASSVEVPRGTYEQYF.

This sequence joins TRBV5-6 and TRBJ2-2; 11 bases match TRBD1. CDR3 length: 16 residues. From germline, CDR1 is SGHDT and CDR2 YYEEEE. Trimming cost V 3 bases and J 3 bases; bases outside gene matches: 4. CDR3 DNA: TGTGCCAGCAGCTCTCGGGACAGGGGGTACACCGGGGAGCTGTTTTTT. This sequence encodes CASSSRDRGYTGELFF.

Worth noting for this clonotype: A junction boundary mismatches the germline segment, possibly from a read error. V is TRBV7-3 and J is TRBJ2-3; D gene unclear. The germline V gene has CDR1 SGHTA and CDR2 FQGTGA. CDR3 size: 19 residues. The DNA of the CDR3 is TGTGCCGGCAGCTTATCCCCCCCCCCCACGAGGTATCGCACAGATACGCAGTATTTT. Translated, it gives CAGSLSPPPTRYRTDTQYF.

The chain couples TRBV5-6 to TRBJ2-3; D assignment may be TRBD1 or TRBD2 (6 bases each). The CDR3 spans 14 residues. CDR1 and CDR2 (germline): SGHDT, YYEEEE. Trimming removed 4 bases from V and 0 bases from J, with 9 bases in between. CDR3 loop: CASSGGLSTDTQYF. CDR3 in DNA: TGTGCCAGCAGCGGGGGGCTTAGCACAGATACGCAGTATTTT.

The chain couples TRBV20-1 to TRBJ2-3, with TRBD2 identical over 9 bases. Germline V CDR1 and CDR2: DFQATT, SNEGSKA (reference sequence). The V gene end was trimmed by 1 base and the J gene end by 11 bases; junction bases not matched to a gene: 7. The CDR3 extends over 13 amino acids. In nucleotides, the CDR3 is TGCAGTGCTAGAGGGACTAGCGTAGGTGAGCAGTATTTT. Amino acids: CSARGTSVGEQYF.

The table lists this clonotype with a count of one. This chain joins TRBV2 and TRBJ1-1, with unresolved D. Germline V gene data show CDR1 as SNHLY and CDR2 as FYNNEI. The CDR3 consists of 14 residues. V shed 6 bases and J shed 5 bases, with 16 bases lying between them. The CDR3 spells CASSLLGRETEAFF. Written as DNA, the CDR3 is TGTGCCAGCAGCCTCTTAGGGAGGGAGACTGAAGCTTTCTTT.

This clonotype came up many times. This chain connects TRBV5-1 to TRBJ2-7; D remains ambiguous. The CDR3 runs to 13 residues. Germline CDR1 reads SGHRS; CDR2 reads YFSETQ. Between the trimmed V and J ends, which lost 2 bases and 2 bases, there was a span of 8 bases. CDR3 protein: CASSFGTAYEQYF. CDR3 DNA: TGCGCCAGCAGCTTCGGAACAGCCTACGAGCAGTACTTC.

This rearrangement joins TRBV6-1 to TRBJ1-4; D is ambiguous. Between the trimmed V and J ends, which lost 2 bases and 8 bases, there was a span of 12 bases. In germline, CDR1 is MNHNS, CDR2 SASEGT. This CDR3 region has 14 residues. The chain's CDR3 is CASSERGLDEKLFF. CDR3 DNA: TGTGCCAGCAGTGAACGGGGATTGGACGAAAAACTGTTTTTT.

The rearrangement joins TRBV9 to TRBJ2-7; 12 bases match TRBD2. The CDR3 has 14 amino acids. Germline loops: CDR1 SGDLS, CDR2 YYNGEE. J gave up 6 bases and V 4 bases, and 5 bases lay outside the gene matches. The CDR3 nucleotides read TGTGCCAGCAGCCTGACTAGCGGGAGAGGCGAGCAGTACTTC. It encodes CASSLTSGRGEQYF.

A remark on this clonotype: It is likely a read error, because the conserved phenylalanine at the end of the CDR3 is missing. V gene TRBV20-1 combines with J gene TRBJ2-3, with a possible D match to TRBD1 (6 bases). V was shortened by 1 base and J by 11 bases, with 34 bases between the two germline ends. Germline V gene lookup returns CDR1 DFQATT and CDR2 SNEGSKA (reference sequence). This CDR3 has 19 residues. In DNA form, the CDR3 reads TGCAGTGCTAGAGCGATAAGTCTAGTGACAGGCAAGGTCGCCTACGAGCAGTATTGT. As protein: CSARAISLVTGKVAYEQYC.

Remarks on this clonotype: A read error may account for a junction end that differs from germline. The V call is TRBV5-4, the J call TRBJ1-5; D is uncertain. The germline gives CDR1 SGHNT, CDR2 YYREEE (reference sequence). CDR3 length: 16 residues. The CDR3 loop reads CASSMGGRGSNQPHHF. DNA for the CDR3: TGTGCCAGCAGCATGGGTGGGCGCGGCAGCAATCAGCCCCATCATTTT.

This clonotype was counted ten times or more. The J gene is TRBJ2-5, the V gene TRBV5-4; 9 bases map to TRBD1. The V gene's germline CDR1 is SGHNT and CDR2 YYREEE (reference sequence). V dropped 0 bases and J dropped 2; count of bases not matched to a gene: 2. The CDR3 consists of 15 residues. In nucleotides, the CDR3 is TGTGCCAGCAGCTTGGACAGGGGGCGTCAAGAGACCCAGTACTTC. Protein sequence: CASSLDRGRQETQYF.

This clonotype was counted many times. The rearrangement uses TRBV5-1 and TRBJ2-4, with TRBD2 as a possible D gene (5 bases). The CDR3 is 14 amino acids. From germline, CDR1 is SGHRS and CDR2 YFSETQ. V lost 0 bases and J 8 bases, leaving 12 bases between the germline ends. The DNA for the CDR3 is TGCGCCAGCAGCTTGGTGCCCGGGATGTACATTCAGTACTTC. This sequence encodes CASSLVPGMYIQYF.

At least ten counts were recorded for this clonotype. The DNA for the CDR3 is TGTGCCAGCAGGCTACAGGGACTGAACACTGAAGCTTTCTTT. Amino acid sequence: CASRLQGLNTEAFF. The chain recombines TRBV6-5 with TRBJ1-1, with TRBD1 as a possible D gene (6 bases). Per germline, CDR1 MNHEY and CDR2 SVGAGI. This CDR3 is 14 amino acids long. Trimming pared 6 bases from V and 0 bases from J, leaving 11 bases between.

This clonotype was seen a handful of times. CDR3 in amino acids: CSVLSWTSGSYNEQFF. CDR3 DNA: TGCAGCGTGTTATCCTGGACTAGCGGGTCCTACAATGAGCAGTTCTTC. The V call is TRBV29-1, the J call TRBJ2-1; 11 bases map to TRBD2. Per germline, CDR1 SQVTM and CDR2 ANQGSEA. The CDR3 sequence is 16 residues long. Trimming cost V 6 bases and J 1 base; bases outside gene matches: 8.

The genes are TRBV25-1 and TRBJ2-1, with D perhaps matching TRBD1 or TRBD2 (8 bases each). This CDR3 is built from 22 residues. Trimming shortened V by 2 bases and J by 0 bases, and 29 bases separated the two germline ends. CDR1 is MGHDK and CDR2 is SYGVNS in the germline V gene. CDR3 coding DNA: TGTGCCAGCAGTGAACACTCCAGCGGGGGAGGACAGGGATCAAACTCCTACAATGAGCAGTTCTTC. Amino acids: CASSEHSSGGGQGSNSYNEQFF.